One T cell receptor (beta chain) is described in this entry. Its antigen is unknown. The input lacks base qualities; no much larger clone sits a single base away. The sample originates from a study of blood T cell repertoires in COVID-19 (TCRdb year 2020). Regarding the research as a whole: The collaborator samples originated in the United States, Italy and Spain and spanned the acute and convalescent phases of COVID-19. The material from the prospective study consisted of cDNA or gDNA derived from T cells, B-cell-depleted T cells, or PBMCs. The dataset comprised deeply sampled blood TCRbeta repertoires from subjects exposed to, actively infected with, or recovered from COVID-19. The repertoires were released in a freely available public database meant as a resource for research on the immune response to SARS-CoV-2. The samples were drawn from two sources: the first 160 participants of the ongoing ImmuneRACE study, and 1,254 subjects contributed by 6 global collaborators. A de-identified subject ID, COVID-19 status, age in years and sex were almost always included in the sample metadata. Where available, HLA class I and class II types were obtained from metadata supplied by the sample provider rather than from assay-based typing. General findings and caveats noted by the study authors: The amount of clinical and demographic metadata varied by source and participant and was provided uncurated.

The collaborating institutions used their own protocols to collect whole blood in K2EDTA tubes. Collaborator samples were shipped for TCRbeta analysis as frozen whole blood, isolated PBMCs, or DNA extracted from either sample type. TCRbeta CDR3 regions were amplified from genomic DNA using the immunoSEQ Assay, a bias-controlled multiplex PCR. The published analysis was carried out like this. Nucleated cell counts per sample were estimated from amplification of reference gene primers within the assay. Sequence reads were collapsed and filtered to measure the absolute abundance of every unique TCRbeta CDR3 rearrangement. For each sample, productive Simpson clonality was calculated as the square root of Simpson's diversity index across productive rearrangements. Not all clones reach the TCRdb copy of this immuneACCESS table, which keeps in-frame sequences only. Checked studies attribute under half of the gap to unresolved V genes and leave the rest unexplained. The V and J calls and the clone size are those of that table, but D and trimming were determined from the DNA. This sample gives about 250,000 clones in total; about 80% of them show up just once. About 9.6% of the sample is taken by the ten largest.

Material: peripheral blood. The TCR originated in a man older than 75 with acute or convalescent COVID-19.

The sequenced DNA is TGTGCCAGCAGCCGCGGGGGGGCCCGCGAGCAGTACTTC. This is translated as CASSRGGAREQYF. The chain uses TRBV11-2 and TRBJ2-7, and TRBD2 matches 9 of the central bases. The germline V gene supplies CDR1 SGHAT and CDR2 FQNNGV. Germline trimming amounts to 5 bases on V and 6 bases on J, with 5 as the count of junction bases outside the gene matches. The CDR3 covers 13 residues, taking in both the cysteine and the phenylalanine. Only the CDR3 DNA is retained, 39 bases long and in frame from the first base.